This T cell receptor beta chain was documented in a study of type 1 regulatory T cells. About the study: This in vitro CD4 product, T-allo10, is enriched for Tr1 cells and alloantigen-specific.

The length of the CDR3 is 12 residues. V lost 7 bases and J lost 2, with 9 bases in between. CDR1 is SQVTM and CDR2 is ANQGSEA in the germline V gene. TCRdb passed the reads through MiXCR, listing each CDR3 protein once. The profile shows some 100,000 distinct CDR3 sequences, around a third of them singletons. The chain carries TRBV29-1 and TRBJ1-5; D gene ambiguous. The receptor's source is a human donor in good health. Material: CD4+ T cells, either the whole sample or a sorted fraction (not recorded which). CDR3: CSAGSGNQPQHF. Here the CDR3 DNA reads TGCAGCGCTGGTAGTGGCAATCAGCCCCAGCATTTT.